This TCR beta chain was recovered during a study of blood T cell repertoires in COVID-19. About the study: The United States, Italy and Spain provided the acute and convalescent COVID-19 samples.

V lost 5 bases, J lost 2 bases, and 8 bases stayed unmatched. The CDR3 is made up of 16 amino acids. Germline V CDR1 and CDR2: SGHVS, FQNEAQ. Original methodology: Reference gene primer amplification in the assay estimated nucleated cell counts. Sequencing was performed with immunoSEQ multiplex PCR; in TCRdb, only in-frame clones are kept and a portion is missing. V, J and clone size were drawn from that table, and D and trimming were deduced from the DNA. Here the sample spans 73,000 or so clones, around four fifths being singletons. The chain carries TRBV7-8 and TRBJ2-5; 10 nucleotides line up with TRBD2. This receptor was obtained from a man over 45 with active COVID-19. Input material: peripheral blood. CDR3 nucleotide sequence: TGTGCCAGCAGCCAAGATAGCGGGGGGAATCAAGAGACCCAGTACTTC. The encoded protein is CASSQDSGGNQETQYF.